The present T cell receptor (beta chain) was sequenced within a study of T cells expressing NK-cell markers. Overall study: There were seven HCMV-seropositive donors and one seronegative donor among the eight sequenced. Findings of the study overall: The contribution of dominant NKG2C+ clonotypes to CD8+ T cells in roughly six donors was about 1.0-7.5%. The study found these clonotypes also leading the CD3+CD56-NKG2C+ fraction in a few donors.

UMIs accompanied the 5'RACE template switching by which TCR beta cDNA was made. TCRdb re-called the 5' RACE reads and gives one entry per CDR3 protein, without DNA. The listing records a few hundred thousand distinct CDR3 sequences. Germline V CDR1 and CDR2: SQVTM, ANQGSEA. This CDR3 is 12 amino acids long. Regarding this clonotype: Its antigen remains unidentified.

The chain carries TRBV29-1 and TRBJ1-2; TCRdb names TRBD1, which stays unverified in the absence of DNA. The origin of this receptor is a man aged 18 to 29 in good health. The sequenced sample consisted of blood T cells: a sorted CD56 or NKG2C T cell subset, CD4+ or CD8+ T cells, or bulk PBMC T cells (not recorded which). CDR3 residues: CSTTDRGYGYTF.